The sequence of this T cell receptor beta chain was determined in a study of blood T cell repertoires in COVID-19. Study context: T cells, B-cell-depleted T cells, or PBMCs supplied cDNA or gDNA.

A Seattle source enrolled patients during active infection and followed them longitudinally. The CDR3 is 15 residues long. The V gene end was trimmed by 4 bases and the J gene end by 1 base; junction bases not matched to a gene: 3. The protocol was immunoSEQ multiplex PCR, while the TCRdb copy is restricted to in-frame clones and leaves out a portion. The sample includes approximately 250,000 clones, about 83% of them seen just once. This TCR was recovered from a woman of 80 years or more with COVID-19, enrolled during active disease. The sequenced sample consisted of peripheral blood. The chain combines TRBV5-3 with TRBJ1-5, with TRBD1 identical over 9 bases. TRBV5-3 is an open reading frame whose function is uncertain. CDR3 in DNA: TGTGCCAGAAGCGACGGGACAGGGAGCAATCAGCCCCAGCATTTT. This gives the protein CARSDGTGSNQPQHF.